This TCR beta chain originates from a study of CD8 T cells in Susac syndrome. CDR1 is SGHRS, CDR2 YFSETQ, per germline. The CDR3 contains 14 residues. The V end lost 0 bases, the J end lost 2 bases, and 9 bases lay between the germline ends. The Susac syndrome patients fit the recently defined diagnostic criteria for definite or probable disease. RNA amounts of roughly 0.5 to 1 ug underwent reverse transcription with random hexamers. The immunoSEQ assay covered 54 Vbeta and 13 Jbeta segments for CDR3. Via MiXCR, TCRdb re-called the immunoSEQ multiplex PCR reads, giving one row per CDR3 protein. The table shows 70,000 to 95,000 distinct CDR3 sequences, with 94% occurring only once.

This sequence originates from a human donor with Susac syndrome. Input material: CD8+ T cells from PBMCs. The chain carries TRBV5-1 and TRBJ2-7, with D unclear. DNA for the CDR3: TGCGCCAGCAGCTTGGCGACCCCAACCTACGAGCAGTACTTC. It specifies CASSLATPTYEQYF.